Below, one T cell receptor (beta chain) is given with its context. The V end was cut by 3 bases, the J end by 7 bases, with 10 bases between. This CDR3 spans 13 amino acids. Looked up from germline, CDR1 is LGHNA and CDR2 is YSLEER. Primers for the PCR totalled 60 Vbeta and 13 Jbeta. The repertoire was sequenced with immunoSEQ multiplex PCR; TCRdb's copy has only in-frame clones and lacks some. The sample records 90,000 to 110,000 clones, 70% to 80% being singletons. This entry is derived from a study of cytomegalovirus exposure and HLA in healthy donors. The sample comprised PBMCs. The chain recombines TRBV4-3 with TRBJ1-5; D remains ambiguous. This clonotype was sampled from a man aged 25-45 years in good health and CMV-seronegative. CDR3 nucleotide sequence: TGCGCCAGCAGCCACGATCCAGAACAGCCCCAGCATTTT. It yields the protein CASSHDPEQPQHF.